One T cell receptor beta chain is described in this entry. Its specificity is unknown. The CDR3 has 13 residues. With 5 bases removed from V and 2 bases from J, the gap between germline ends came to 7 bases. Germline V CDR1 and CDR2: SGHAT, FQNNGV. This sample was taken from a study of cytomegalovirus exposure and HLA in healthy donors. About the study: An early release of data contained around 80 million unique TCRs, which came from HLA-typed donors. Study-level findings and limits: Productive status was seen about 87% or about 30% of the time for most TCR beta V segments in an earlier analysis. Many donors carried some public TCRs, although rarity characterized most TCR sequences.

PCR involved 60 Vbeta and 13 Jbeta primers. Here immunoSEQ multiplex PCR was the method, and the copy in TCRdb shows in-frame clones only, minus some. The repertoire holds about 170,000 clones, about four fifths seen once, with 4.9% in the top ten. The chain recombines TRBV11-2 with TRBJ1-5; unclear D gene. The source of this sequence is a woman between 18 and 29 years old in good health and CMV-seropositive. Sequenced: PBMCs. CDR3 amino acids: CASSPEGNQPQHF. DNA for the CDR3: TGTGCCAGCAGCCCGGAGGGCAATCAGCCCCAGCATTTT.